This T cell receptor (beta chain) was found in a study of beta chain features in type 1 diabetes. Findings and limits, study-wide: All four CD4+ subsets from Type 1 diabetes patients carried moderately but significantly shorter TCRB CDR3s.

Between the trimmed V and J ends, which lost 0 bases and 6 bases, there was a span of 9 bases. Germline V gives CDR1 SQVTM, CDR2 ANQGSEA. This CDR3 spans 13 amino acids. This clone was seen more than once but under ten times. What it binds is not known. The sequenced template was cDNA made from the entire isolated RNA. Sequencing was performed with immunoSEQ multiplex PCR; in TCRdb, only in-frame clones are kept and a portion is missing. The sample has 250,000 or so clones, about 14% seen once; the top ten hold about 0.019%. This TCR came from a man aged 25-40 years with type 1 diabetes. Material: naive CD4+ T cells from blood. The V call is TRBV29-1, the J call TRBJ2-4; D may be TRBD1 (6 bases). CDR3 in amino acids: CSVEDKGGNIQYF. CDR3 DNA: TGCAGCGTTGAAGATAAAGGGGGAAACATTCAGTACTTC.